The 23 T cell receptor beta chains below all came from one sample that was sequenced in a study of blood T cells in healthy people across ages. A J-beta primer mix and a sample-barcoded 5' primer were used in a second PCR of roughly 7 to 12 cycles. TCRdb re-derived calls from the 5' RACE reads in MiXCR, one entry per CDR3 protein. The repertoire has some 790,000 distinct CDR3 sequences, 25% to 30% of them found once; the top ten carry around 16%. The sample was blood. These receptors all come from a woman aged 80 or over in good health.

To note about this clonotype: A much larger clone lies a single base off, so this may be a read error. J is TRBJ2-5 and V is TRBV29-1; 12 bases are a match to TRBD2. This CDR3 contains 16 residues. Germline CDR1 SQVTM, CDR2 ANQGSEA. With 5 bases clipped from V and 11 bases from J, the junction kept 18 bases outside the gene matches. CDR3 nucleotide sequence: TGCAGCGTTAGTGCTAGCGGGGGGGCATTCCCCAATGAGCAGTACTTC. It is translated as CSVSASGGAFPNEQYF.

The table lists this clonotype with many counts. The V and J genes are TRBV10-3 and TRBJ2-5, with a tentative D call TRBD1 (5 bases). This CDR3 contains 13 residues. The V end lost 10 bases, the J end lost 5 bases, and 17 bases lay between the germline ends. The germline V gene has CDR1 ENHRY and CDR2 SYGVKD. The CDR3 reads CATASDSRETQYF. Here the CDR3 DNA reads TGTGCCACCGCTTCTGACAGTCGGGAGACCCAGTACTTC.

This clonotype was picked up many times. V gene TRBV6-1 combines with J gene TRBJ2-5; D unclear. This CDR3 has 15 amino acids. The V end lost 6 bases, the J end lost 5 bases, and 19 bases lay between the germline ends. Germline values: CDR1 MNHNS, CDR2 SASEGT. CDR3 in amino acids: CASSVGVIPIETQYF. The DNA for the CDR3 is TGTGCCAGCAGCGTGGGCGTCATTCCCATCGAGACCCAGTACTTC.

The V call is TRBV6-5, the J call TRBJ1-1, with D uncertain. This CDR3 is built from 12 residues. Trimming took off 9 bases at V and 2 bases at J, with 10 bases between the two ends. Looked up from germline, CDR1 is MNHEY and CDR2 is SVGAGI. The CDR3 spells CASSKFNTEAFF. CDR3 in DNA: TGTGCCAGTTCGAAATTTAACACTGAAGCTTTCTTT.

In this sample, this clonotype turned up a few times. This chain joins TRBV6-6 and TRBJ1-1, with 7 bases lining up with TRBD1. V lost 2 bases to trimming and J lost 1 base; unmatched junction nucleotides: 7. The CDR3 totals 16 residues. Looked up from germline, CDR1 is MNHNY and CDR2 is SVGAGI (reference sequence). Here the CDR3 reads CASSYIQGVPNTEAFF. The CDR3 bases are TGTGCCAGCAGTTACATTCAGGGGGTTCCGAACACTGAAGCTTTCTTT.

This sequence joins TRBV25-1 and TRBJ2-3; tentative D call: TRBD2 (7 bases). Trimming cost V 0 bases and J 6 bases, with 13 bases left between them. Per germline, CDR1 MGHDK and CDR2 SYGVNS. The CDR3 is made up of 15 amino acids. CDR3 sequence (DNA): TGTGCCAGCAGTGAATACGGAGGGGGGGAGGATACGCAGTATTTT. Translating it yields CASSEYGGGEDTQYF. Drawing the rest from reference TRBV25-1 and TRBJ2-3, the complete variable domain is EADIYQTPRYLVIGTGKKITLECSQTMGHDKMYWYQQDPGMELHLIHYSYGVNSTEKGDLSSESTVSRIRTEHFPLTLESARPSHTSQYLCASSEYGGGEDTQYFGPGTRLTVL.

This clonotype appeared many times. An end of the junction differs from the germline gene, which may be a read error. V and J are TRBV7-7 and TRBJ2-1, with D perhaps TRBD1 or TRBD2 (5 bases each). The CDR3 length is 14 residues. From germline, CDR1 is SSHAT and CDR2 FNYEAQ (reference sequence). The CDR3 bases are TGTGCTAGCAGCCAACAGACGGGAAGGGGCGAGCAGTTCTTC. This codes for CASSQQTGRGEQFF.

This clonotype was detected ten times or more. The rearrangement uses TRBV10-3 and TRBJ2-7; unclear D gene. Germline CDR1 is ENHRY and CDR2 is SYGVKD. The CDR3 covers 13 residues. With 2 bases removed from V and 4 bases from J, the gap between germline ends came to 9 bases. In DNA form, the CDR3 reads TGTGCCATCAGTGAGGGTCCCAGATACGAGCAGTACTTC. The encoded protein is CAISEGPRYEQYF.

This clonotype was seen at least ten times. This chain uses TRBV7-2 with TRBJ1-2; possibly TRBD1 for D (6 bases). The CDR3 has 13 residues. V was cut by 5 bases and J by 5 bases, with 12 bases left in between. Germline V gene data show CDR1 as SGHTA and CDR2 as FQGNSA. The CDR3 DNA reads TGTGCCAGCAGCAAGACAGGAGAGTATGGCTACACCTTC. It codes for CASSKTGEYGYTF.

In this sample, this clonotype turned up many times. This chain connects TRBV5-1 to TRBJ1-2, with D possibly being TRBD1 (5 bases). V was cut by 5 bases and J by 6 bases, with 20 bases left in between. Germline values: CDR1 SGHRS, CDR2 YFSETQ. The CDR3 has 15 amino acids. As DNA, the CDR3 is TGCGCCAGCAGAATTCCGGGGACCCTACTCCATGGCTACACCTTC. It is translated as CASRIPGTLLHGYTF.

This clonotype has a count of ten or more. This rearrangement joins TRBV29-1 to TRBJ2-5; D is possibly TRBD1 (6 bases). The germline V gene encodes CDR1 SQVTM and CDR2 ANQGSEA. The V and J ends lost 2 bases and 7 bases respectively, with 14 bases between them. This CDR3 spans 13 amino acids. The CDR3 region is CSVESVTGSTQYF. CDR3 sequence (DNA): TGCAGCGTTGAATCGGTGACAGGTTCGACCCAGTACTTC.

This clonotype was seen at least ten times. The chain recombines TRBV20-1 with TRBJ2-1, with 13 bases aligning to TRBD2. There are 13 residues in the CDR3. With 6 bases clipped from V and 9 bases from J, the junction kept 5 bases outside the gene matches. The germline CDR1 and CDR2 sequences are DFQATT and SNEGSKA (reference sequence). The CDR3 nucleotides read TGCAGTGCCGGGACTAGCGGGGTGGCTGAGCAGTTCTTC. Its protein is CSAGTSGVAEQFF.

The rearrangement joins TRBV12-3 or TRBV12-4 to TRBJ2-3; maybe TRBD1 (6 bases). V was trimmed by 6 bases and J by 4 bases, leaving 14 bases between them. CDR3 size: 14 residues. CDR3 sequence reads: CASSPGHKADTQYF. Here the CDR3 DNA reads TGTGCCAGCAGCCCGGGACATAAAGCAGATACGCAGTATTTT.

The V gene is TRBV25-1, the J gene TRBJ2-2, with 9 positions matching TRBD2. In germline, CDR1 is MGHDK, CDR2 SYGVNS. This CDR3 is built from 16 residues. V gave up 1 base and J gave up 4 bases; unmatched junction bases: 4. The CDR3 sequence is CASSELKRGVTGELFF. In DNA form, the CDR3 reads TGTGCCAGCAGTGAATTGAAGCGGGGGGTCACCGGGGAGCTGTTTTTT.

Regarding this clonotype: The junction departs from germline at one end; a sequencing error may be responsible. The rearrangement joins TRBV20-1 to TRBJ1-4; a weak D match, TRBD1 (6 bases). Germline assignment: CDR1 DFQATT and CDR2 SNEGSKA (reference sequence). The CDR3 is 14 residues long. This chain's CDR3 is CSARAPGAGEKLVF. The CDR3 nucleotides read TGCAGTGCTAGAGCCCCGGGGGCCGGTGAAAAACTGGTTTTT.

This clonotype was seen only a few times. Being one base from a much bigger clone, this may be a read error. The chain carries TRBV6-2 or TRBV6-3 and TRBJ1-2, with D perhaps matching TRBD1 (6 bases). Germline-derived CDR1 and CDR2 are MNHEY and SVGEGT. This CDR3 is built from 15 residues. Trimming removed 10 bases from V and 4 bases from J, with 22 bases in between. This chain's CDR3 is CANARPGALVYGYTF. DNA of the CDR3: TGTGCCAACGCGAGACCGGGGGCGCTGGTCTATGGCTACACCTTC.

The rearrangement uses TRBV27 and TRBJ2-7, with 9 bases matching TRBD2. Germline lookup yields CDR1 MNHEY and CDR2 SMNVEV (reference sequence). CDR3 length: 16 residues. The J segment lost 2 bases and the V segment lost 3 bases, leaving 8 bases of the junction unmatched. The CDR3 region is CASSFDSGSPPYEQYF. The CDR3 bases are TGTGCCAGCAGTTTTGATAGCGGGAGTCCGCCCTACGAGCAGTACTTC.

Notes on this clonotype: This sequence may be a read error, since a much larger clone differs from it by one base. This chain links TRBV7-2 with TRBJ2-5, with 10 positions matching TRBD2. The CDR3 is 17 amino acids. CDR1 and CDR2 (germline): SGHTA, FQGNSA. J was trimmed by 5 bases and V by 5 bases; bases with no gene match: 14. Here the CDR3 reads CASSLSGGASSVETQYF. CDR3 coding DNA: TGTGCCAGCAGCCTAAGCGGGGGGGCCAGCTCCGTGGAGACCCAGTACTTC.

As to this clonotype: The germline gene is not matched at one end of the junction; a read error may be the cause. The gene calls are TRBV3-1 and TRBJ2-7, with TRBD1 matching over 8 bases. The CDR3 extends over 12 amino acids. Germline CDR1 LGHDT, CDR2 YNNKEL (reference sequence). DNA for the CDR3: TGTGCCAGCAGCCTACAGGGGGGCGAGCAGTCCTTC. It translates to CASSLQGGEQSF.

The chain carries TRBV20-1 and TRBJ2-2; the D call may be TRBD1 or TRBD2 (5 bases each). The CDR3 is 15 residues long. The germline V and J ends were trimmed by 5 bases and 4 bases, with 17 bases remaining between them. Germline V CDR1 and CDR2: DFQATT, SNEGSKA (reference sequence). The DNA of the CDR3 is TGCAGTGCTCCAACACGGGGCTCTCTCACCGGGGAGCTGTTTTTT. This encodes CSAPTRGSLTGELFF.

The V call is TRBV9, the J call TRBJ2-1, with D perhaps matching TRBD2 (5 bases). V lost 0 bases to trimming and J lost 5 bases, with 12 bases between them. The CDR3 consists of 15 residues. Germline values: CDR1 SGDLS, CDR2 YYNGEE. CDR3 amino acids: CASSVAAGSNNEQFF. The CDR3 region has the DNA TGTGCCAGCAGCGTAGCTGCGGGTTCCAACAATGAGCAGTTCTTC.

This clonotype has only a few counts. A read error may explain this, as a much larger clone is one base away. Here the CDR3 reads CASSLGQGEYNEQYF. CDR3 DNA: TGCGCCAGCAGCTTGGGTCAGGGGGAGTACAATGAGCAGTACTTC. This sequence joins TRBV5-1 and TRBJ2-5, with 7 bases matching TRBD1. Germline V gives CDR1 SGHRS, CDR2 YFSETQ. CDR3 length: 15 residues. Losses at the gene ends were 0 bases for V and 11 bases for J; bases not matched to a gene: 13.

Many counts were recorded for this clonotype. The junction and the germline gene differ at one end; a read error may be behind it. The chain employs TRBV29-1 and TRBJ2-3; D might be TRBD2 (5 bases). Germline V CDR1 and CDR2: SQVTM, ANQGSEA. The CDR3 has 12 amino acids. CDR3 sequence: CSVQEGSDTQYF. CDR3 DNA sequence: TGCAGCGTTCAAGAGGGCTCAGATACGCAGTATTTT.